This T cell receptor (beta chain) emerged from a study of shared clonotypes between healthy human individuals. Findings and limits, study-wide: Sampling covered blood only; tissue repertoires likely differ. Non-shared clonotypes had lower generation probabilities than those shared by all four donors.

It was into CD45RA+ naive and CD45RA-negative memory subsets that the CD4+ cells were split. Libraries were prepared by immunoSEQ multiplex PCR; TCRdb keeps only in-frame clonotypes and omits some of them. The profile shows about 1.1 million clones, approximately 80% of them singletons. Between the trimmed V and J ends, which lost 1 base and 7 bases, there was a span of 10 bases. The length of the CDR3 is 13 residues. Germline assignment: CDR1 LNHNV and CDR2 YYDKDF (reference sequence). About this clone itself: Its antigen is undetermined.

The chain recombines TRBV15 with TRBJ1-1; D is undetermined. The sequencing input was memory CD4+ T cells from PBMCs. Subset specified: CD45RA-negative fraction. The clonotype comes from a man between 18 and 35 years old in good health. Some clones in this sample may be carry-over from other donors' samples. The CDR3 DNA is TGTGCCACCAGCAGAGCCAGGCTCCGTGAAGCTTTCTTT. It specifies CATSRARLREAFF.